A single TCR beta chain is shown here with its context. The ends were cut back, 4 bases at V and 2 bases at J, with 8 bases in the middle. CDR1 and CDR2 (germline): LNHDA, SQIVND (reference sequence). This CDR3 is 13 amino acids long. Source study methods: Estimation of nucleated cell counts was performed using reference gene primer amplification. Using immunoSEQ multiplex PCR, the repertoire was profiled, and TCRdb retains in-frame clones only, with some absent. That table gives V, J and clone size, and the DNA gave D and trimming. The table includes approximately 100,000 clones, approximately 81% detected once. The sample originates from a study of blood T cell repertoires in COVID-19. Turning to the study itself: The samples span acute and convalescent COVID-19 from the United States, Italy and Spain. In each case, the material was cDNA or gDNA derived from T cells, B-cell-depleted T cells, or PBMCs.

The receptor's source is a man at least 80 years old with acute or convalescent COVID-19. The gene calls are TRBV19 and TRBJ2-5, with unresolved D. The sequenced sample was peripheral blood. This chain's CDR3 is CASSNTVQETQYF. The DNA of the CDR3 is TGTGCCAGTAGTAACACCGTTCAAGAGACCCAGTACTTC. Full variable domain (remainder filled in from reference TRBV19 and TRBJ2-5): DGGITQSPKYLFRKEGQNVTLSCEQNLNHDAMYWYRQDPGQGLRLIYYSQIVNDFQKGDIAEGYSVSREKKESFPLTVTSAQKNPTAFYLCASSNTVQETQYFGPGTRLLVL.